This entry lists 21 T cell receptor beta chains sequenced from one sample in a study of monozygotic twins with inflammatory bowel disease. Reprocessing the 5' RACE reads, TCRdb reports a single entry for every CDR3 protein and omits DNA. Its listing shows roughly 200,000 distinct CDR3 sequences. The sequenced sample consisted of blood. Receptors were obtained from a human donor with ulcerative colitis or Crohn's disease, or a healthy co-twin of an affected twin (not recorded which).

The chain recombines TRBV7-2 with TRBJ2-4. Germline V gives CDR1 SGHTA, CDR2 FQGNSA. This CDR3 has 16 residues. CDR3 sequence: CASSLATGAAKNIQYF.

The V call is TRBV5-1, the J call TRBJ2-3; TCRdb gives TRBD1 as the D gene, but with no DNA this cannot be confirmed. Germline values: CDR1 SGHRS, CDR2 YFSETQ. The CDR3 extends over 15 amino acids. CDR3 sequence: CASSFWEPDTDTQYF.

CDR3 sequence reads: CASRITYNRPETQYF. The chain couples TRBV6-2 or TRBV6-3 to TRBJ2-5. Per germline, CDR1 MNHEY and CDR2 SVGEGT. The CDR3 contains 15 residues.

This chain links TRBV12-3 or TRBV12-4 with TRBJ2-3. This CDR3 is 11 amino acids long. CDR3 region: CASSLADTQYF.

The chain combines TRBV18 with TRBJ2-7; with no DNA, the TCRdb D assignment of TRBD1 cannot be verified. This CDR3 contains 16 residues. Germline CDR1 is KGHSH and CDR2 is LQKENI. The CDR3 here is CASSQGAAANLYEQYF.

CDR3 in amino acids: CASSPSGTEAFF. This chain connects TRBV7-9 to TRBJ1-1. This CDR3 comprises 12 residues. The germline V gene encodes CDR1 SEHNR and CDR2 FQNEAQ (reference sequence). Drawing the rest from reference TRBV7-9 and TRBJ1-1, the complete variable domain is DTGVSQNPRHKITKRGQNVTFRCDPISEHNRLYWYRQTLGQGPEFLTYFQNEAQLEKSRLLSDRFSAERPKGSFSTLEIQRTEQGDSAMYLCASSPSGTEAFFGQGTRLTVV.

This CDR3 reads CASSDPGGTQYF. This rearrangement joins TRBV18 to TRBJ2-3; TCRdb calls TRBD1, which cannot be checked without DNA. Germline values: CDR1 KGHSH, CDR2 LQKENI. There are 12 residues in the CDR3.

The chain carries TRBV5-1 and TRBJ1-4; the TRBD1 assignment by TCRdb is unverifiable without DNA. Germline CDR1 is SGHRS and CDR2 is YFSETQ. The CDR3 runs 17 residues. The CDR3: CASSSGTLRPENEKLFF.

The J gene is TRBJ2-3, the V gene TRBV12-3 or TRBV12-4; TCRdb returns TRBD1, unconfirmable since there is no DNA. The CDR3 length is 14 residues. CDR3 residues: CASSSRDSTDTQYF.

The chain carries TRBV10-3 and TRBJ1-1. In germline, CDR1 is ENHRY, CDR2 SYGVKD. This CDR3 comprises 14 residues. The CDR3 spells CAISEVSGNTEAFF.

The chain carries TRBV5-6 and TRBJ2-1; the TCRdb D gene call, TRBD1, has no DNA to confirm it. Germline V CDR1 and CDR2: SGHDT, YYEEEE. This CDR3 has 14 residues. The chain's CDR3 is CASSFDWGDNEQFF.

The J gene is TRBJ1-1, the V gene TRBV7-9. The CDR3 length is 11 residues. Germline-derived CDR1 and CDR2 are SEHNR and FQNEAQ (reference sequence). CDR3 region: CATRGNTEAFF.

The gene calls are TRBV20-1 and TRBJ1-5; TCRdb indicates TRBD1, and absent DNA this call remains unverified. CDR1 is DFQATT, CDR2 SNEGSKA, per germline (reference sequence). The CDR3 covers 17 residues. CDR3 sequence reads: CSARVRRGQESNQPQHF.

The chain combines TRBV12-3 or TRBV12-4 with TRBJ2-3; the D call of TRBD2 rests on TCRdb alone, since no DNA is present to check it. CDR3 length equals 19 residues. The CDR3: CASSLRRLAAYSSTDTQYF.

V and J are TRBV20-1 and TRBJ1-4; with no DNA, the TCRdb D assignment of TRBD1 cannot be verified. The CDR3 runs 16 residues. Germline V lookup: CDR1 DFQATT, CDR2 SNEGSKA (reference sequence). CDR3 region: CSASRQGARTNEKLFF.

The chain employs TRBV7-2 and TRBJ1-1. CDR3 length: 13 residues. From germline, CDR1 is SGHTA and CDR2 FQGNSA. CDR3: CASSFGSNTEAFF.

This chain links TRBV7-9 with TRBJ1-2; the TRBD1 assignment by TCRdb is unverifiable without DNA. From germline, CDR1 is SEHNR and CDR2 FQNEAQ (reference sequence). The length of the CDR3 is 16 residues. The CDR3: CASSLEAGRGIYGYTF.

This chain uses TRBV29-1 with TRBJ1-1; TCRdb's D gene call, TRBD1, goes unchecked for lack of DNA. Germline lookup yields CDR1 SQVTM and CDR2 ANQGSEA. The CDR3 contains 12 residues. CDR3 residues: CSVPAGYTEAFF.

The J gene is TRBJ2-1, the V gene TRBV19; TCRdb proposes TRBD1, but this gene call is untestable without DNA. CDR3 size: 14 residues. Germline lookup yields CDR1 LNHDA and CDR2 SQIVND (reference sequence). The CDR3 sequence is CASSMEDSRVEQFF.

The chain carries TRBV12-3 or TRBV12-4 and TRBJ1-1. The CDR3 spans 14 residues. Here the CDR3 reads CASSLVLEGTEAFF.

The chain uses TRBV18 and TRBJ1-4; the D call from TCRdb, TRBD1, cannot be confirmed without DNA. The CDR3 is made up of 14 amino acids. Germline loops: CDR1 KGHSH, CDR2 LQKENI. CDR3 in amino acids: CASSPNHPGEKLFF.